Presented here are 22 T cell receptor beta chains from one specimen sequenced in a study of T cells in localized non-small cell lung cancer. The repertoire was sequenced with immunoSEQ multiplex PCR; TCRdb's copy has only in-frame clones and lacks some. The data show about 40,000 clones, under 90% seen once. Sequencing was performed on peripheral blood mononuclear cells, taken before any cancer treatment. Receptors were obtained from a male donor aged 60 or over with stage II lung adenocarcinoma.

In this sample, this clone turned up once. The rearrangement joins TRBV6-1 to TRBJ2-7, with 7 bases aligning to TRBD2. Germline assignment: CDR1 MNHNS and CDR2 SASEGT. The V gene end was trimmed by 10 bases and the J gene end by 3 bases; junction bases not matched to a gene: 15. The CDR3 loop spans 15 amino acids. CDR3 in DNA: TGTGCCACGACCGGCACTAGCGCGTCGATCTACGAGCAGTACTTC. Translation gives CATTGTSASIYEQYF.

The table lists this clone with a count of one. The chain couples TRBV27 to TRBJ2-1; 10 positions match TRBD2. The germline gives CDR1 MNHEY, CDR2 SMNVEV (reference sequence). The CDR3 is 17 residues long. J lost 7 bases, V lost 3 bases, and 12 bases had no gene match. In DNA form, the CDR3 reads TGTGCCAGCAGTTTTGGTCGGACTAGCGGTCTGCATAATGAGCAGTTCTTC. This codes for CASSFGRTSGLHNEQFF.

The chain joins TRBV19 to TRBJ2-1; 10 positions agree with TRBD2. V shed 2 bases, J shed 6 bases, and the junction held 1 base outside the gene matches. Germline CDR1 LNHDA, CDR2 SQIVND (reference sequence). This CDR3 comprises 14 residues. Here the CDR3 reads CASSIRLAGNEQFF. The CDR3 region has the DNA TGTGCCAGTAGTATACGACTAGCGGGCAATGAGCAGTTCTTC.

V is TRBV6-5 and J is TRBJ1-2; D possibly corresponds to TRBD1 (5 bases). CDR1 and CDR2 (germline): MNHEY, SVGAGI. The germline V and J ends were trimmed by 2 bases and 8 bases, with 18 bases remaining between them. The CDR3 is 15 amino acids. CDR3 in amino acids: CASSYSARAGGGYTF. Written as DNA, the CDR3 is TGTGCCAGCAGTTACAGTGCCAGGGCCGGGGGGGGCTACACCTTC.

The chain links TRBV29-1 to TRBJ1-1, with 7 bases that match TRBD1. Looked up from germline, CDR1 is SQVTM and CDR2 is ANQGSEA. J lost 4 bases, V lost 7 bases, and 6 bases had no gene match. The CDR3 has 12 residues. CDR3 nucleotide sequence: TGCAGCGGCCGACAGGGCACCACTGAAGCTTTCTTT. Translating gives CSGRQGTTEAFF.

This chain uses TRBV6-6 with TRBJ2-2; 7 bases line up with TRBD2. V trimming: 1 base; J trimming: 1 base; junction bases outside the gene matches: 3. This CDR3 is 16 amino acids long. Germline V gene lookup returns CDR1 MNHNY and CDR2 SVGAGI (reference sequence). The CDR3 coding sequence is TGTGCCAGCAGTTACTTGACTAGCTTGAACACCGGGGAGCTGTTTTTT. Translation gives CASSYLTSLNTGELFF.

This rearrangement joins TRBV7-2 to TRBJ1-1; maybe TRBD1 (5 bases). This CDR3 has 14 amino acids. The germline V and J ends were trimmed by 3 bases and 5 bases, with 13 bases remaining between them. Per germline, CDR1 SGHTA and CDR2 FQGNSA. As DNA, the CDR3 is TGTGCCAGCAGCTTTCAGGGTGTTGGGACTGAAGCTTTCTTT. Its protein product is CASSFQGVGTEAFF.

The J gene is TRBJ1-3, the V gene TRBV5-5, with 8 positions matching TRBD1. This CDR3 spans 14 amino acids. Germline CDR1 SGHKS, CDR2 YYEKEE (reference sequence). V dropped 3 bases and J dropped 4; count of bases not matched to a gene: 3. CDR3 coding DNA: TGTGCCAGCAGCTACGGGACAGGCGGAAACACCATATATTTT. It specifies CASSYGTGGNTIYF.

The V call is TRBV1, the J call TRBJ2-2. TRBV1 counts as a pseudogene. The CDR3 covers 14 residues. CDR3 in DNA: TGCACCAGCAGCCAAAGAGCAGTCACCGGGGAGCTGTTTTTT. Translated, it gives CTSSQRAVTGELFF.

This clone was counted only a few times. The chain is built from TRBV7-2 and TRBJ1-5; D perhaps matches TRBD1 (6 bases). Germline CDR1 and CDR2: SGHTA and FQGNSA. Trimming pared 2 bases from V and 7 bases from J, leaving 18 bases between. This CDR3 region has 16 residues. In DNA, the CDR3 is TGTGCCAGCAGCTTAAAGGGTCAGGGGCATGGGCAGCCCCAGCATTTT. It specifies CASSLKGQGHGQPQHF.

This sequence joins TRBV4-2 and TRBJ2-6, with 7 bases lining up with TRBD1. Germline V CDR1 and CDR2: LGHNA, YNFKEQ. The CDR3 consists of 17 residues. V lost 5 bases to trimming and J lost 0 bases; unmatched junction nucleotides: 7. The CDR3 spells CASSSGQSFSGANVLTF. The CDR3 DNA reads TGTGCCAGCAGCTCGGGACAGAGCTTCTCTGGGGCCAACGTCCTGACTTTC.

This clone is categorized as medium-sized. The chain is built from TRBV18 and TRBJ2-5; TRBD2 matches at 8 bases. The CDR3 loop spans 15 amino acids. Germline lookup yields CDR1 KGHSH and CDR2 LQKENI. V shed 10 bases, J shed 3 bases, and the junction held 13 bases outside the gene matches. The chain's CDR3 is CATTKTSAAEETQYF. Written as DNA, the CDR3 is TGTGCCACCACCAAGACTAGCGCGGCGGAAGAGACCCAGTACTTC.

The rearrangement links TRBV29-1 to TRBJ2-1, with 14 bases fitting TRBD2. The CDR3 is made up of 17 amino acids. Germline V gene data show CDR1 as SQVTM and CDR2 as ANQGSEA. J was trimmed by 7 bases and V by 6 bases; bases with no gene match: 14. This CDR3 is CSVGRPGTSGSKNEQFF. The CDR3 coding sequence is TGCAGCGTAGGCCGTCCCGGGACTAGCGGGAGTAAAAATGAGCAGTTCTTC.

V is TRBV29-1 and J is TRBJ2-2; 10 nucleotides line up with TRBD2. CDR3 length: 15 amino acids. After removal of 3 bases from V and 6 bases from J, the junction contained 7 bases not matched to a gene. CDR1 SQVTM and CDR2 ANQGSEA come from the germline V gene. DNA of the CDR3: TGCAGCGTTGATGGAGGAGCGGGAGGGCCCGGGGAGCTGTTTTTT. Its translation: CSVDGGAGGPGELFF.

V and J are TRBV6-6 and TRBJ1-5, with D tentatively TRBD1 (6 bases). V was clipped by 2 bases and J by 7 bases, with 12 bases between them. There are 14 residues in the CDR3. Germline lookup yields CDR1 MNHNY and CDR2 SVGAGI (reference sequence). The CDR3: CASSYGEGGQPQHF. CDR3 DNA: TGTGCCAGCAGTTACGGGGAGGGGGGACAGCCCCAGCATTTT.

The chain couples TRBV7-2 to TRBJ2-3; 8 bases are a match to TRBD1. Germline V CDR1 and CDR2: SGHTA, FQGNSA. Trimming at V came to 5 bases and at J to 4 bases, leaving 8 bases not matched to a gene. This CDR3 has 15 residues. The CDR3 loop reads CASSLMDRASDTQYF. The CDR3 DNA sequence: TGTGCCAGCAGCCTGATGGACAGGGCGTCAGATACGCAGTATTTT.

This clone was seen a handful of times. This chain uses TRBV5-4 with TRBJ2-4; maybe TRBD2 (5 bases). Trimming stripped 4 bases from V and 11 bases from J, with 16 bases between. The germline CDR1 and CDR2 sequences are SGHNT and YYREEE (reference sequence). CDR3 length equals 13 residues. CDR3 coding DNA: TGTGCCAGCAGCGTGGACTCGATCGACCTTCAGTACTTC. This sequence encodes CASSVDSIDLQYF.

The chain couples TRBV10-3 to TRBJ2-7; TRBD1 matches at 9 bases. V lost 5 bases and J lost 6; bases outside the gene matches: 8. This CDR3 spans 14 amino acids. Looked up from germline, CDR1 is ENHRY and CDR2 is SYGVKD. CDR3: CAISRGTGWGEQYF. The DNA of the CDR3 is TGTGCCATCAGTCGGGGGACAGGGTGGGGCGAGCAGTACTTC.

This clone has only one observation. CDR3 nucleotide sequence: TGTGCCAGCAGTTGGGGAGGGAGTAAGTTTTACGAGCAGTTCTTC. This codes for CASSWGGSKFYEQFF. The chain is built from TRBV6-1 and TRBJ2-1, with TRBD2 identical over 7 bases. This CDR3 has 15 residues. Unmatched junction bases numbered 14, after V lost 5 bases and J lost 10 bases. The germline gives CDR1 MNHNS, CDR2 SASEGT.

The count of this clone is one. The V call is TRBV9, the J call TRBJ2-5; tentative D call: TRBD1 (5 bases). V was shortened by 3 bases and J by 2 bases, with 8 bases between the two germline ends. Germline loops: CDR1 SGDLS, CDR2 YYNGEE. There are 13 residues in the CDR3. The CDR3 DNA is TGTGCCAGCAGCGCGGACACGCAAGAGACCCAGTACTTC. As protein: CASSADTQETQYF.

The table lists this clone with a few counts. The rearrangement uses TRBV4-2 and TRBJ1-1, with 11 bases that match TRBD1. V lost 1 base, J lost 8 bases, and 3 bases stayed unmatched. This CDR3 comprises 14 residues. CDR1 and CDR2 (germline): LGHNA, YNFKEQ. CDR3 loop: CASSQVGTGGEAFF. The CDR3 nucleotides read TGTGCCAGCAGCCAAGTCGGGACAGGGGGAGAAGCTTTCTTT.

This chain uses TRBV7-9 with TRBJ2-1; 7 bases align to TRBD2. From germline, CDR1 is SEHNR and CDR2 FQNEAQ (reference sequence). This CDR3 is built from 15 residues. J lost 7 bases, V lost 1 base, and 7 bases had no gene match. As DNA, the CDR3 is TGTGCCAGCAGCTTAGGTTCGACTAGCCCAAATGAGCAGTTCTTC. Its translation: CASSLGSTSPNEQFF.